This paragraph covers one T cell receptor (beta chain) sequence. Its target is not known. The sample comes from a study of cytomegalovirus exposure and HLA in healthy donors. Overall study results and limits: An assumption of roughly uniform sequencing depth across donors underlay the presence/absence analyses.

V lost 7 bases to trimming and J lost 0 bases; unmatched junction nucleotides: 6. Germline V CDR1 and CDR2: MNHEY, SMNVEV (reference sequence). There are 15 residues in the CDR3. With 60 Vbeta and 13 Jbeta primers, the PCR was carried out. TCRdb's copy holds only in-frame clones and misses some; the assay was immunoSEQ multiplex PCR. The sample lists under 200,000 clones; around 82% were seen once. The V call is TRBV27, the J call TRBJ2-1, with TRBD1 matching over 7 bases. Specimen: PBMCs. This clonotype was obtained from a man in his fifties in good health and CMV-seropositive. CDR3 nucleotide sequence: TGTGCCAGCAACCCGGACAGGAGCTCCTACAATGAGCAGTTCTTC. It codes for CASNPDRSSYNEQFF.